This T cell receptor (beta chain) was obtained from a study of blood T cell repertoires in COVID-19. Study summary: Nucleic acid was either cDNA or gDNA, and it came from T cells, B-cell-depleted T cells, or PBMCs.

Germline-derived CDR1 and CDR2 are SEHNR and FQNEAQ (reference sequence). The CDR3 loop spans 16 amino acids. Between the trimmed V and J ends, which lost 5 bases and 3 bases, there was a span of 14 bases. Measured with immunoSEQ multiplex PCR; TCRdb has only the in-frame clones, and not every one. The sample yields about 170,000 clones, around nine tenths seen once. The receptor comes from a man aged 18-30 years with active or convalescent COVID-19. This sequence joins TRBV7-9 and TRBJ1-6, with TRBD1 as a possible D gene (6 bases). The sequenced sample was peripheral blood. DNA for the CDR3: TGTGCCAGCAGCCCAGGGGCGTTCATCTATAATTCACCCCTCCACTTT. Protein sequence: CASSPGAFIYNSPLHF.